The 17 T cell receptor beta chains reported below all come from one sample, sequenced in a study of cytomegalovirus exposure and HLA in healthy donors. Researchers ran the PCR with 60 Vbeta and 13 Jbeta primers. Data came from immunoSEQ multiplex PCR; TCRdb stores just in-frame clones and leaves some out. The data hold 120,000 or so clones, with about four fifths observed a single time. The specimen was PBMCs. The receptor set was obtained from a man younger than 35 in good health and CMV-seronegative.

This rearrangement joins TRBV6-6 to TRBJ1-1, with D perhaps matching TRBD1 (5 bases). The CDR3 is 16 residues long. The V end lost 0 bases, the J end lost 4 bases, and 15 bases lay between the germline ends. Germline CDR1 MNHNY, CDR2 SVGAGI (reference sequence). The CDR3 nucleotides read TGTGCCAGCAGTTACTCTGCCGATCAGGGTAGCACTGAAGCTTTCTTT. Translation gives CASSYSADQGSTEAFF.

This chain joins TRBV5-4 and TRBJ1-1; D might be TRBD1 (5 bases). The CDR3 loop spans 13 amino acids. From germline, CDR1 is SGHNT and CDR2 YYREEE (reference sequence). Deletions cut 1 base from V and 1 base from J, with 5 bases between. CDR3 sequence (DNA): TGTGCCAGCAGCTTGAGGGGGAACACTGAAGCTTTCTTT. As protein: CASSLRGNTEAFF.

The chain joins TRBV7-6 to TRBJ1-1, with 9 bases aligning to TRBD1. With 5 bases clipped from V and 0 bases from J, the junction kept 4 bases outside the gene matches. There are 15 residues in the CDR3. CDR1 is SGHVS and CDR2 is FNYEAQ in the germline V gene. The CDR3 DNA follows: TGTGCCAGCAGCCCGACAGGGGGAGTGAACACTGAAGCTTTCTTT. The encoded protein is CASSPTGGVNTEAFF.

This clone was found a few times. This rearrangement joins TRBV6-6 to TRBJ2-7; 8 bases map to TRBD1. Germline CDR1 and CDR2: MNHNY and SVGAGI (reference sequence). With V trimmed by 7 bases and J by 5 bases, 10 bases remained unmatched. The CDR3 extends over 14 amino acids. The DNA for the CDR3 is TGTGCCAGCATCCAGGGGGCGCGGTTCCACGAGCAGTACTTC. Translated, it gives CASIQGARFHEQYF.

Regarding this clone: Other nucleotide sequences from this sample produce the same CDR3. This sequence joins TRBV2 and TRBJ2-3; 7 nucleotides align to TRBD2. This CDR3 has 15 amino acids. CDR1 and CDR2 from the germline V gene are SNHLY and FYNNEI. The trim removed 4 bases at V and 0 bases at J, leaving 4 bases unmatched. The CDR3 nucleotides are TGTGCCAGCAGTGGATTGGGGGGGAGCACAGATACGCAGTATTTT. Amino acid sequence: CASSGLGGSTDTQYF.

The chain couples TRBV7-9 to TRBJ2-5, with a weak D call TRBD2 (5 bases). The CDR3 is 13 amino acids. V was pared by 3 bases and J by 4 bases, with 9 bases between. Looked up from germline, CDR1 is SEHNR and CDR2 is FQNEAQ (reference sequence). The chain's CDR3 is CASSFGGPETQYF. The CDR3 bases are TGTGCCAGCAGCTTCGGCGGGCCAGAGACCCAGTACTTC.

The CDR3 loop is CASSLTQGNTEAFF. CDR3 in DNA: TGCGCCAGCAGCTTGACACAGGGGAACACTGAAGCTTTCTTT. V usage is TRBV5-1 and J usage is TRBJ1-1; D perhaps matches TRBD1 (6 bases). The germline CDR1 and CDR2 sequences are SGHRS and YFSETQ. V was shortened by 1 base and J by 1 base, with 8 bases between the two germline ends. The CDR3 is 14 amino acids. Filled out from reference TRBV5-1 and TRBJ1-1, the complete variable domain reads KAGVTQTPRYLIKTRGQQVTLSCSPISGHRSVSWYQQTPGQGLQFLFEYFSETQRNKGNFPGRFSGRQFSNSRSEMNVSTLELGDSALYLCASSLTQGNTEAFFGQGTRLTVV.

The chain is built from TRBV18 and TRBJ1-5, with 8 positions matching TRBD1. CDR3 size: 18 residues. V shed 2 bases and J 6 bases; nucleotides not matched to a gene: 15. Looked up from germline, CDR1 is KGHSH and CDR2 is LQKENI. CDR3 residues: CASSPWRQGKIGIQPQHF. The CDR3 DNA is TGTGCCAGCTCACCATGGCGACAGGGGAAGATCGGAATTCAGCCCCAGCATTTT. Using reference TRBV18 and TRBJ1-5 for the parts outside the CDR3, the full variable domain is NAGVMQNPRHLVRRRGQEARLRCSPMKGHSHVYWYRQLPEEGLKFMVYLQKENIIDESGMPKERFSAEFPKEGPSILRIQQVVRGDSAAYFCASSPWRQGKIGIQPQHFGDGTRLSIL.

The CDR3, as DNA: TGTGCCAGCAGCCTATTCCGGGACAGGGGGAATTCACCCCTCCACTTT. As protein: CASSLFRDRGNSPLHF. The chain employs TRBV27 and TRBJ1-6; 11 bases are a match to TRBD1. The length of the CDR3 is 16 residues. V lost 6 bases and J lost 7; bases outside the gene matches: 8. CDR1 is MNHEY, CDR2 SMNVEV, per germline (reference sequence).

CDR3 bases: TGTGCCAGCAGCCAAGCGGGGGACAGGGGGTGGGATGAAAAACTGTTTTTT. Its translation: CASSQAGDRGWDEKLFF. The V and J genes are TRBV4-2 and TRBJ1-4; 11 bases line up with TRBD1. V lost 1 base to trimming and J lost 6 bases; unmatched junction nucleotides: 7. Looked up from germline, CDR1 is LGHNA and CDR2 is YNFKEQ. CDR3 size: 17 residues.

CDR3 DNA: TGCGCCAGCAGCTTAGGTAGGGGAAGTGGGGATACGCAGTATTTT. It translates to CASSLGRGSGDTQYF. The chain carries TRBV5-1 and TRBJ2-3; a possible D gene is TRBD1 (5 bases). The CDR3 has 15 amino acids. Germline lookup yields CDR1 SGHRS and CDR2 YFSETQ. Between the trimmed V and J ends, which lost 2 bases and 6 bases, there was a span of 16 bases.

The chain carries TRBV7-9 and TRBJ2-6; 7 bases map to TRBD1. Per germline, CDR1 SEHNR and CDR2 FQNEAQ (reference sequence). This CDR3 spans 17 amino acids. J gave up 0 bases and V 5 bases, and 7 bases lay outside the gene matches. CDR3: CASSNRDRGSGANVLTF. CDR3 nucleotides: TGTGCCAGCAGCAACCGGGACAGAGGCTCTGGGGCCAACGTCCTGACTTTC.

In DNA, the CDR3 is TGTGCCAGCAGTTCCCCGGGACTAGCGGGGGCCACCGGGGAGCTGTTTTTT. This sequence encodes CASSSPGLAGATGELFF. The V and J genes are TRBV27 and TRBJ2-2; 14 positions match TRBD2. CDR1 is MNHEY and CDR2 is SMNVEV in the germline V gene (reference sequence). The V segment lost 4 bases and the J segment 4 bases; nucleotides outside the gene matches: 5. The CDR3 has 17 residues.

V is TRBV27 and J is TRBJ2-4, with D possibly TRBD1 on 6 matching bases. Deletions cut 6 bases from V and 1 base from J, with 13 bases between. CDR3 length: 15 amino acids. Germline CDR1 and CDR2: MNHEY and SMNVEV (reference sequence). The CDR3 loop reads CASRQQGSAKNIQYF. Here the CDR3 DNA reads TGTGCCAGCAGGCAACAGGGTTCCGCCAAAAACATTCAGTACTTC.

This sequence joins TRBV19 and TRBJ1-5, with 10 bases lining up with TRBD1. Germline loops: CDR1 LNHDA, CDR2 SQIVND (reference sequence). CDR3 length: 16 residues. The ends lost 3 bases at V and 2 bases at J; junction bases unmatched: 4. DNA for the CDR3: TGTGCCAGTAGTATCCTGGGGACAGGGGGCAATCAGCCCCAGCATTTT. Amino acid sequence: CASSILGTGGNQPQHF.

V and J are TRBV10-3 and TRBJ1-1, with 11 bases aligning to TRBD1. V lost 5 bases, J lost 3 bases, and 8 bases stayed unmatched. Germline CDR1 and CDR2: ENHRY and SYGVKD. This CDR3 spans 16 amino acids. The CDR3 loop reads CAISSRDRGWDTEAFF. The DNA of the CDR3 is TGTGCCATCAGTTCCCGGGACAGGGGGTGGGACACTGAAGCTTTCTTT.

This CDR3 reads CASSFSSGALAKNIQYF. The DNA for the CDR3 is TGTGCCAGCAGCTTTTCTAGCGGGGCGTTAGCCAAAAACATTCAGTACTTC. This chain uses TRBV5-6 with TRBJ2-4, with 9 bases matching TRBD2. The CDR3 loop spans 17 amino acids. Germline CDR1 is SGHDT and CDR2 is YYEEEE. Trimming at V came to 2 bases and at J to 0 bases, leaving 6 bases not matched to a gene.